This passage covers 18 T cell receptor beta chains from one sample sequenced in a study of regulatory T cells in long-lasting Graves disease. According to the study, TCR beta libraries were built with iRepertoire HTBI primers and CDR3-region Arm-PCR. TCRdb reprocessed the multiplex PCR reads via MiXCR and lists one record per CDR3 protein. The sample comprises about 540,000 distinct CDR3 sequences, roughly 14% of which are singletons, and approximately 9.3% rests with the top ten. Time point reported: newly diagnosed GD, antithyroid drugs for less than 3 months. With RNA extracted from PBMCs as input, the TCR library was made. The data also belong to a second study, concerning T cells in Graves' hyperthyroidism and ophthalmopathy.

This material consisted of peripheral blood mononuclear cells (PBMCs), taken at new diagnosis, from a patient treated with antithyroid drugs. The receptors shown here come from a young man with Graves disease.

This clonotype was counted many times. This rearrangement joins TRBV7-9 to TRBJ1-1; tentatively, D is TRBD1 (5 bases). Germline values: CDR1 SEHNR, CDR2 FQNEAQ (reference sequence). The CDR3 covers 15 residues. V dropped 0 bases and J dropped 4 bases, with 12 bases sitting between them. CDR3 region: CASSLARGYSTEAFF. CDR3 DNA: TGTGCCAGCAGCTTAGCGCGGGGGTACTCCACTGAAGCTTTCTTT.

With regard to this clonotype: A read error is the likely source, as a far larger clone sits one nucleotide away. The rearrangement joins TRBV2 to TRBJ2-5; D possibly matches TRBD1 or TRBD2 (6 bases each). Germline values: CDR1 SNHLY, CDR2 FYNNEI. V lost 1 base and J lost 11, with 17 bases in between. The CDR3 is 14 residues long. CDR3 amino acids: CASSEEGGRGEQYF. CDR3 bases: TGTGCCAGCAGTGAAGAAGGGGGGCGAGGTGAGCAGTACTTC. Drawing the rest from reference TRBV2 and TRBJ2-5, the complete variable domain is EPEVTQTPSHQVTQMGQEVILRCVPISNHLYFYWYRQILGQKVEFLVSFYNNEISEKSEIFDDQFSVERPDGSNFTLKIRSTKLEDSAMYFCASSEEGGRGEQYFGPGTRLLVL.

This clonotype was observed many times. The rearrangement joins TRBV10-3 to TRBJ2-7; TRBD2 matches 9 bases. This CDR3 is 17 amino acids long. Trimming removed 0 bases from V and 3 bases from J; junction bases left unmatched: 9. The germline CDR1 and CDR2 sequences are ENHRY and SYGVKD. In DNA, the CDR3 is TGTGCCATCAGTGAGTCAGGTAGCGGGAGTGCGGGCTACGAGCAGTACTTC. Protein product: CAISESGSGSAGYEQYF.

This chain joins TRBV6-2 or TRBV6-3 and TRBJ2-3; TRBD2 aligns across 8 bases. The CDR3 has 13 residues. Germline lookup yields CDR1 MNHEY and CDR2 SVGEGT. V was pared by 6 bases and J by 3 bases, with 2 bases of the junction left unmatched. In nucleotides, the CDR3 is TGTGCCAGCAGGCGGGGGGTAACAGATACGCAGTATTTT. This encodes CASRRGVTDTQYF.

This clonotype was counted a few times. The gene calls are TRBV29-1 and TRBJ1-4; D unresolved. The ends were cut back, 5 bases at V and 6 bases at J, with 16 bases in the middle. CDR3 length: 14 residues. Germline loops: CDR1 SQVTM, CDR2 ANQGSEA. CDR3 in amino acids: CSVLFRSQDEKLFF. The CDR3, as DNA: TGCAGCGTTCTCTTCAGATCGCAGGATGAAAAACTGTTTTTT.

There are a few counts of this clonotype. The rearrangement uses TRBV30 and TRBJ1-3; D gene uncertain. The CDR3 has 15 residues. CDR1 and CDR2 from the germline V gene are GTSNPN and SVGIG (reference sequence). V was clipped by 0 bases and J by 0 bases, with 9 bases between them. CDR3 sequence reads: CAWSVFRTSGNTIYF. CDR3 DNA sequence: TGTGCCTGGAGTGTTTTCAGAACCTCTGGAAACACCATATATTTT.

This clonotype was counted a few times. This chain connects TRBV6-2 or TRBV6-3 to TRBJ2-1, with TRBD2 as a possible D gene (5 bases). CDR3 length equals 13 residues. The V gene lost 2 bases and the J gene lost 8 bases, with 10 bases spanning the gap. The V gene's germline CDR1 is MNHEY and CDR2 SVGEGT. The CDR3 DNA reads TGTGCCAGCAGTTACGGAGGCCTAGATGAGCAGTTCTTC. It yields the protein CASSYGGLDEQFF.

At least ten counts were recorded for this clonotype. CDR3 DNA sequence: TGTGCCATCTTGAGGGGCTCAGATACGCAGTATTTT. Translation: CAILRGSDTQYF. V usage is TRBV11-2 and J usage is TRBJ2-3; D tentatively reads TRBD1 or TRBD2 (5 bases each). V lost 10 bases and J 4 bases, leaving 12 bases between the germline ends. CDR1 is SGHAT and CDR2 is FQNNGV in the germline V gene. This CDR3 comprises 12 residues.

For this clonotype: A read error may be the cause here, since a much bigger clone is one base away. CDR3: CASSQEVEVAVSPETQYF. The CDR3 coding sequence is TGTGCCAGCAGCCAAGAAGTTGAGGTAGCGGTATCGCCAGAGACCCAGTACTTC. The V and J genes are TRBV3-1 and TRBJ2-5; TRBD2 is a possible D gene (6 bases). The CDR3 covers 18 residues. The germline V gene encodes CDR1 LGHDT and CDR2 YNNKEL (reference sequence). The germline V and J ends were trimmed by 0 bases and 4 bases, with 21 bases remaining between them.

This clonotype was counted between two and nine times. The rearrangement uses TRBV7-9 and TRBJ2-3; 10 nucleotides agree with TRBD2. V was clipped by 5 bases and J by 1 base; unmatched bases: 3. CDR1 is SEHNR, CDR2 FQNEAQ, per germline (reference sequence). The CDR3 length is 15 residues. The CDR3 region is CASSPSGSRTDTQYF. Written as DNA, the CDR3 is TGTGCCAGCAGCCCTAGCGGGAGTCGCACAGATACGCAGTATTTT.

This clonotype was seen more than once but under ten times. The chain carries TRBV20-1 and TRBJ1-2; D uncertain. The CDR3 consists of 15 residues. The V end lost 0 bases, the J end lost 0 bases, and 11 bases lay between the germline ends. Germline CDR1 and CDR2: DFQATT and SNEGSKA (reference sequence). Written as DNA, the CDR3 is TGCAGTGCTAGAGAAGGAGGAAAAACTAACTATGGCTACACCTTC. Its protein product is CSAREGGKTNYGYTF.

This clonotype showed up just a few times. The V and J genes are TRBV29-1 and TRBJ2-7, with 9 positions matching TRBD2. With V trimmed by 6 bases and J by 3 bases, 15 bases remained unmatched. CDR3 length equals 16 residues. The germline V gene encodes CDR1 SQVTM and CDR2 ANQGSEA. CDR3 nucleotide sequence: TGCAGCGTGGGGGGTTTCAAACGTAGCGGGAGCTACGAGCAGTACTTC. It codes for CSVGGFKRSGSYEQYF.

The chain uses TRBV3-1 and TRBJ2-7; D unresolved. The CDR3 spans 13 residues. The germline V and J ends were trimmed by 4 bases and 7 bases, with 14 bases remaining between them. Germline V CDR1 and CDR2: LGHDT, YNNKEL (reference sequence). The CDR3 is CASSLSRPKEQYF. The CDR3 DNA reads as TGTGCCAGCAGCCTGTCCAGGCCAAAAGAGCAGTACTTC.

This clonotype was found many times. The V gene is TRBV12-5, the J gene TRBJ2-3; D gene uncertain. V lost 1 base to trimming and J lost 5 bases, with 4 bases between them. This CDR3 comprises 12 residues. The germline V gene has CDR1 LGHNT and CDR2 FRNRAP. This CDR3 is CASGLALDTQYF. The CDR3 bases are TGTGCTAGTGGTTTGGCCCTAGATACGCAGTATTTT.

DNA for the CDR3: TGTGCCAGCAGGGGCCCGCGGAATTCACCCCTCCACTTT. This translates into CASRGPRNSPLHF. The chain joins TRBV7-8 to TRBJ1-6, with no clear D. This CDR3 spans 13 amino acids. Germline loops: CDR1 SGHVS, CDR2 FQNEAQ. Trimming removed 6 bases from V and 7 bases from J, with 10 bases in between.

At least ten counts were recorded for this clonotype. V is TRBV30 and J is TRBJ2-1, with 9 nucleotides matching TRBD2. This CDR3 is built from 15 residues. With V trimmed by 2 bases and J by 9 bases, 11 bases remained unmatched. CDR1 is GTSNPN, CDR2 SVGIG, per germline (reference sequence). The CDR3 protein is CAWSTRLAGVAEQFF. CDR3 DNA sequence: TGTGCCTGGAGTACTAGATTAGCGGGAGTGGCTGAGCAGTTCTTC.

This clonotype was observed at least ten times. This chain links TRBV29-1 with TRBJ1-2; 7 bases fit TRBD1. Per the germline V gene, CDR1 is SQVTM and CDR2 is ANQGSEA. The ends lost 3 bases at V and 0 bases at J; junction bases unmatched: 4. The CDR3 spans 14 residues. The CDR3 loop reads CSVDDRATNYGYTF. CDR3 bases: TGCAGCGTTGATGACAGGGCCACTAACTATGGCTACACCTTC.

V is TRBV25-1 and J is TRBJ2-5; D might be TRBD1 (6 bases). This CDR3 has 15 amino acids. Trimming cost V 4 bases and J 5 bases, with 17 bases left between them. Germline V gives CDR1 MGHDK, CDR2 SYGVNS. For the CDR3, the DNA is TGTGCCAGCAGTGGCTTAACAGGGTATTGGGAGACCCAGTACTTC. It codes for CASSGLTGYWETQYF.